This entry lists 10 T cell receptor beta chains sequenced from one sample in a study of CD8 T cells in Susac syndrome. Reverse transcription of about 0.5 to 1 ug RNA was carried out with random hexamers. Using its own MiXCR run on the immunoSEQ multiplex PCR reads, TCRdb lists one record per CDR3 protein. The profile shows more than 150,000 distinct CDR3 sequences, nearly 97% of them singletons. Input material: CD4+ T cells from PBMCs. The receptors derive from a human donor with Susac syndrome.

The rearrangement joins TRBV7-2 to TRBJ1-5; D is unresolved. CDR1 is SGHTA and CDR2 is FQGNSA in the germline V gene. Trimming stripped 2 bases from V and 7 bases from J, with 6 bases between. The CDR3 runs 12 residues. The CDR3 sequence is CASSLPQQPQHF. CDR3 sequence (DNA): TGTGCCAGCAGCTTACCTCAGCAGCCCCAGCATTTT.

The V and J genes are TRBV30 and TRBJ1-1; 7 nucleotides align to TRBD1. Germline V gene lookup returns CDR1 GTSNPN and CDR2 SVGIG (reference sequence). V shed 4 bases, J shed 11 bases, and the junction held 10 bases outside the gene matches. This CDR3 has 12 residues. DNA for the CDR3: TGTGCCTGGATGACAGGGCCCCATTCTGCTTTCTTT. Translating it yields CAWMTGPHSAFF.

The genes are TRBV18 and TRBJ2-7; 8 bases map to TRBD2. In germline, CDR1 is KGHSH, CDR2 LQKENI. The CDR3 consists of 13 residues. The J segment lost 4 bases and the V segment lost 2 bases, leaving 1 base of the junction unmatched. This chain's CDR3 is CASSPTSGYEQYF. CDR3 bases: TGTGCCAGCTCACCAACTAGCGGTTACGAGCAGTACTTC.

V gene TRBV30 combines with J gene TRBJ1-5; D call uncertain. The CDR3 sequence is 13 residues long. In germline, CDR1 is GTSNPN, CDR2 SVGIG (reference sequence). Trimming took off 1 base at V and 5 bases at J, with 9 bases between the two ends. CDR3 residues: CAWSGDGHQPQHF. The CDR3 DNA sequence: TGTGCCTGGAGTGGTGATGGACATCAGCCCCAGCATTTT.

This rearrangement joins TRBV19 to TRBJ2-1; TRBD2 matches at 12 bases. V was clipped by 4 bases and J by 3 bases; unmatched bases: 7. Germline-derived CDR1 and CDR2 are LNHDA and SQIVND (reference sequence). This CDR3 has 17 residues. CDR3 region: CASSTPRTSGDYNEQFF. The CDR3 DNA reads as TGTGCCAGTAGTACTCCCCGGACTAGCGGGGACTACAATGAGCAGTTCTTC.

The J gene is TRBJ1-1, the V gene TRBV3-1; no reliable D call. CDR3 length: 12 amino acids. V was pared by 1 base and J by 10 bases, with 10 bases between. The germline V gene has CDR1 LGHDT and CDR2 YNNKEL (reference sequence). The CDR3 sequence: CASSQGSYGAFF. The CDR3 coding sequence is TGTGCCAGCAGCCAAGGTTCATACGGAGCTTTCTTT.

V usage is TRBV30 and J usage is TRBJ2-7; D unresolved. Per the germline V gene, CDR1 is GTSNPN and CDR2 is SVGIG (reference sequence). Trimming removed 2 bases at V and 3 bases at J, with 17 bases between. This CDR3 has 15 residues. CDR3 nucleotide sequence: TGTGCCTGGAGTCACTTAGCAACCGGTCTCTACGAGCAGTACTTC. Translation gives CAWSHLATGLYEQYF.

The CDR3 DNA is TGTGCCAGCAGCTTGGGACCCAGGGGGCAAGAGACCCAGTACTTC. Protein sequence: CASSLGPRGQETQYF. The V call is TRBV5-6, the J call TRBJ2-5, with 7 bases lining up with TRBD1. Trimming cost V 0 bases and J 2 bases; bases outside gene matches: 4. Germline CDR1 SGHDT, CDR2 YYEEEE. CDR3 size: 15 residues.

J is TRBJ1-1 and V is TRBV23-1; no clear D. TRBV23-1 is an open reading frame, and its role is uncertain. V dropped 4 bases and J dropped 1 base, with 10 bases sitting between them. This CDR3 is 14 amino acids long. DNA of the CDR3: TGCGCCAGCAGTCCCGGACGGACGAACACTGAAGCTTTCTTT. Protein product: CASSPGRTNTEAFF.

This clonotype was counted once. J is TRBJ2-5 and V is TRBV12-3 or TRBV12-4; 11 bases are a match to TRBD2. The CDR3 consists of 16 residues. J was trimmed by 5 bases and V by 5 bases; bases with no gene match: 10. DNA of the CDR3: TGTGCCAGCAGTCGCCCGGCTAGCGGGGGGTCCGAGACCCAGTACTTC. Its protein product is CASSRPASGGSETQYF.